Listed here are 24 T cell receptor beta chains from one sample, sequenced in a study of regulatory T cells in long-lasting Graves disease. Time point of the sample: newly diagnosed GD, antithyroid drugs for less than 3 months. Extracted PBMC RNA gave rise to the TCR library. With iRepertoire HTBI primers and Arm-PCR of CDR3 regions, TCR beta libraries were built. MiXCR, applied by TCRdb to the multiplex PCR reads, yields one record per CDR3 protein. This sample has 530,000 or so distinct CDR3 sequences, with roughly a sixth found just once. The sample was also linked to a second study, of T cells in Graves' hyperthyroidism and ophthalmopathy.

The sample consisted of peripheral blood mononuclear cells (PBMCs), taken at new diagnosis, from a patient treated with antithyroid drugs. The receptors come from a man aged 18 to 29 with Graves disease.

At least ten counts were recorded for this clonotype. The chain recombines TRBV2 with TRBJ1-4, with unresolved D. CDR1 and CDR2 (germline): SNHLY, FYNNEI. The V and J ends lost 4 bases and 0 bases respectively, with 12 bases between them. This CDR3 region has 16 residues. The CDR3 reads CASSVTPVATNEKLFF. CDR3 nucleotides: TGTGCCAGCAGTGTAACGCCAGTTGCAACTAATGAAAAACTGTTTTTT.

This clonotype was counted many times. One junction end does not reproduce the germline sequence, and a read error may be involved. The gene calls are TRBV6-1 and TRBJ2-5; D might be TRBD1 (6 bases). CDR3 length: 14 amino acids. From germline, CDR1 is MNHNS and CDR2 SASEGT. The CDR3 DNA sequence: TGTGCCGGCAGGATAGACAGGTACCAAGAGACCCAGTACTTC. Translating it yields CAGRIDRYQETQYF.

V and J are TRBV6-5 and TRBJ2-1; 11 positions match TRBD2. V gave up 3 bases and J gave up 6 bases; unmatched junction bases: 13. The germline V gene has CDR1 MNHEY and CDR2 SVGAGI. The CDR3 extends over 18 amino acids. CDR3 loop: CASSYSGRADPRLNEQFF. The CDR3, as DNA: TGTGCCAGCAGTTATAGCGGGAGGGCCGATCCCCGTCTCAATGAGCAGTTCTTC.

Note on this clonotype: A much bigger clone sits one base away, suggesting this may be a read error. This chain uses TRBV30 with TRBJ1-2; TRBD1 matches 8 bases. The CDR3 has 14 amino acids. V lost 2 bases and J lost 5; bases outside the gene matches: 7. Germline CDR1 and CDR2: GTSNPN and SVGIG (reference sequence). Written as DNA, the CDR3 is TGTGCCTGGAGTCAGGGGGCGGCCTCTTATGGCTACACCTTC. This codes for CAWSQGAASYGYTF.

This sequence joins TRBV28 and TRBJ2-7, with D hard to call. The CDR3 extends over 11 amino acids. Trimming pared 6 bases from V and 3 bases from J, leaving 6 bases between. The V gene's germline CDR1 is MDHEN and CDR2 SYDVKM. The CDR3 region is CASRLNYEQYF. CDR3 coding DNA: TGTGCCAGCAGACTAAACTACGAGCAGTACTTC.

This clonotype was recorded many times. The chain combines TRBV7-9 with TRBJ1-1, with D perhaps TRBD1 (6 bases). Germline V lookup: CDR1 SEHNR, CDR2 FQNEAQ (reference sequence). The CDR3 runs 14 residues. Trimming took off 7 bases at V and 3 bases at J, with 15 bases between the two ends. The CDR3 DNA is TGTGCCAGCACCCCCACAGGGTGGTACACTGAAGCTTTCTTT. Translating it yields CASTPTGWYTEAFF.

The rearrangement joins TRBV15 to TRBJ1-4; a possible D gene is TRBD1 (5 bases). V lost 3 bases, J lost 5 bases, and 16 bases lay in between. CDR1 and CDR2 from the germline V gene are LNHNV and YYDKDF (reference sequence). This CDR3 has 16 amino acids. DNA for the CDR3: TGTGCCACCAGCAGTCCTAGACAGATTCAAAATGAAAAACTGTTTTTT. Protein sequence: CATSSPRQIQNEKLFF. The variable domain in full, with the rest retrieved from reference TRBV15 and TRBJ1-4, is DAMVIQNPRYQVTQFGKPVTLSCSQTLNHNVMYWYQQKSSQAPKLLFHYYDKDFNNEADTPDNFQSRRPNTSFCFLDIRSPGLGDTAMYLCATSSPRQIQNEKLFFGSGTQLSVL.

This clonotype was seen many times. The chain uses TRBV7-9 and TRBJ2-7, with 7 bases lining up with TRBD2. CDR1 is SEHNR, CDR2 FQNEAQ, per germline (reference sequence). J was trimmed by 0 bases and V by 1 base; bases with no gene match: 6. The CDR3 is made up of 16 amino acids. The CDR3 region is CASSLVGDYFSYEQYF. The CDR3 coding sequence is TGTGCCAGCAGCTTAGTGGGGGACTATTTCTCCTACGAGCAGTACTTC.

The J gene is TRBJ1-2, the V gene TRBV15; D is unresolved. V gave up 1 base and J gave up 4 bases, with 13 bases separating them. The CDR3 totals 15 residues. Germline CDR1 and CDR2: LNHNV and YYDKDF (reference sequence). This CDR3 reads CATSRGKGILYGYTF. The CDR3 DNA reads TGTGCCACCAGCAGAGGAAAAGGTATCCTCTATGGCTACACCTTC.

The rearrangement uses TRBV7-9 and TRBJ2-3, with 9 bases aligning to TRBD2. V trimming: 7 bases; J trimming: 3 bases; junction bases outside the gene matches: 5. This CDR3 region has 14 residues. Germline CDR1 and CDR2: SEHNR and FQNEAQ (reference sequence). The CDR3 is CASNAAGGTDTQYF. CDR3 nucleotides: TGTGCCAGCAACGCAGCGGGAGGTACAGATACGCAGTATTTT.

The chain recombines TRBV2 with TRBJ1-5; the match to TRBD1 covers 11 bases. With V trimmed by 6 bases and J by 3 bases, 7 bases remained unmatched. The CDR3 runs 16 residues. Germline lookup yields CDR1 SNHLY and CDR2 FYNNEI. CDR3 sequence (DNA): TGTGCCAGCAGAACCGGACAGGGGGCAAACAATCAGCCCCAGCATTTT. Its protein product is CASRTGQGANNQPQHF.

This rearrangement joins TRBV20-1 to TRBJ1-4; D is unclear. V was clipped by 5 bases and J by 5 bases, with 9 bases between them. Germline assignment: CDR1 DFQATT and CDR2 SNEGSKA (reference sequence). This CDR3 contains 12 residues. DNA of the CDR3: TGCAGTGCTGGACGGAAGAATGAAAAACTGTTTTTT. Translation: CSAGRKNEKLFF.

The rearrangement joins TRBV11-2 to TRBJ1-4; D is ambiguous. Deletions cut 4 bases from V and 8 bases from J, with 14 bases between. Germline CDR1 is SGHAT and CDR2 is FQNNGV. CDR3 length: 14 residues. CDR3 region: CASSSWAAGEKLFF. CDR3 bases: TGTGCCAGCAGCTCCTGGGCGGCTGGGGAAAAACTGTTTTTT.

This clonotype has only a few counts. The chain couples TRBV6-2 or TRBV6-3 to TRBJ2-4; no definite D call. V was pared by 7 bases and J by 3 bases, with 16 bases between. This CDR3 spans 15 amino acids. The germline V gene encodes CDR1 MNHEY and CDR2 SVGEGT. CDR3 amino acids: CASTPYKNGKNIQYF. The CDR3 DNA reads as TGTGCCAGCACCCCCTACAAGAACGGCAAAAACATTCAGTACTTC.

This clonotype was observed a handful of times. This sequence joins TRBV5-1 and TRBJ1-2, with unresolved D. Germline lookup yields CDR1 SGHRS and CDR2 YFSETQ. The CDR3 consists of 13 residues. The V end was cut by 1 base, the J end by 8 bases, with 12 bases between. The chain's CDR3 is CASSLNQNSGYTF. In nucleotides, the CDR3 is TGCGCCAGCAGCTTGAACCAAAACTCCGGCTACACCTTC.

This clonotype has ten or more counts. CDR3 DNA: TGTGCCAGCAGCCCTGGACAGGGGGGCACAGATACGCAGTATTTT. This gives the protein CASSPGQGGTDTQYF. This chain joins TRBV7-9 and TRBJ2-3, with 10 bases that match TRBD1. The germline V gene encodes CDR1 SEHNR and CDR2 FQNEAQ (reference sequence). The CDR3 totals 15 residues. The V and J ends lost 5 bases and 1 base, in that order; junction bases with no gene match: 3.

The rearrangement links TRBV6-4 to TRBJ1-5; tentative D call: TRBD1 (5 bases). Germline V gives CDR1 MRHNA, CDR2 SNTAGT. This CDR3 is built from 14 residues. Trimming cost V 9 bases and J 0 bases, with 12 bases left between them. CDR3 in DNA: TGTGCCAGTTGGGCAGGGTATAGCAATCAGCCCCAGCATTTT. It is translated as CASWAGYSNQPQHF.

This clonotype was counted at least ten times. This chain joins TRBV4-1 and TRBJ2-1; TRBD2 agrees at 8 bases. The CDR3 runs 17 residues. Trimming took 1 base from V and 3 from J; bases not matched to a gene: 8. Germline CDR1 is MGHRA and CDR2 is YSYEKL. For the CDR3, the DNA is TGCGCCAGCAGCCAAGTGGACGGGAGGGCCATCTACAATGAGCAGTTCTTC. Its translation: CASSQVDGRAIYNEQFF.

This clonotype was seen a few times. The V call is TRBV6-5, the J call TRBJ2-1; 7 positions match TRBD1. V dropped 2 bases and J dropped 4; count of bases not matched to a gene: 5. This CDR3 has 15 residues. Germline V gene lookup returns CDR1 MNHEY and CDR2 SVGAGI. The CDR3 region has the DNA TGTGCCAGCAGTTACGCCGGGACAGAGTACAATGAGCAGTTCTTC. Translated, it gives CASSYAGTEYNEQFF.

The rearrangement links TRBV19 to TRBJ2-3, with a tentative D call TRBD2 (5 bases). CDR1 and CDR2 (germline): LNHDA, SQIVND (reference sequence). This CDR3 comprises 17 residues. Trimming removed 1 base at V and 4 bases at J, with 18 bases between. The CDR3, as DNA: TGTGCCAGTAGTATAGCTCCACGACTCGGAGGTGCAGATACGCAGTATTTT. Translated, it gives CASSIAPRLGGADTQYF.

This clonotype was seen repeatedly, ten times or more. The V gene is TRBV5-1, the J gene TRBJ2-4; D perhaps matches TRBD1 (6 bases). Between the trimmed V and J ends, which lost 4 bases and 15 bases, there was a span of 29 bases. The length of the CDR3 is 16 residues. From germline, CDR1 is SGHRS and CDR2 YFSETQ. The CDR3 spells CASSRSKDRGPAVWYF. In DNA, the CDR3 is TGCGCCAGCAGCAGGTCTAAGGACAGAGGGCCCGCCGTGTGGTACTTC.

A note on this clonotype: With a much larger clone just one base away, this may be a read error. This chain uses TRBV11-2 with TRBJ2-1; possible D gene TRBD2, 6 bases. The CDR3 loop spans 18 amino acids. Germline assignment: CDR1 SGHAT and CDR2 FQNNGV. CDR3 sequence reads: CSSSLAIRDFSSYNEQFF. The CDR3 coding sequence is TGTTCCAGCAGCTTAGCTATAAGGGACTTCAGCTCCTACAATGAGCAGTTCTTC.

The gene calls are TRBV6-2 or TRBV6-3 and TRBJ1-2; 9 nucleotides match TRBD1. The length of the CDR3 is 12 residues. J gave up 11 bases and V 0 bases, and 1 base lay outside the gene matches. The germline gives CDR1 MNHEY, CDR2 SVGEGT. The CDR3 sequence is CASSYSTGGYTF. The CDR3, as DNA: TGTGCCAGCAGTTACTCGACAGGGGGTTACACCTTC.

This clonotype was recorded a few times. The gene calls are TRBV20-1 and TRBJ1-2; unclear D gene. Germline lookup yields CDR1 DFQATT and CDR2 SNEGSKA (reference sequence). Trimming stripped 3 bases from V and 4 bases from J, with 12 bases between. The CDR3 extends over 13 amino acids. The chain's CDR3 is CSASSGQIYGYTF. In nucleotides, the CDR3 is TGCAGTGCTAGTAGCGGGCAAATCTATGGCTACACCTTC.